This T cell receptor (beta chain) appears in the sequencing data of a study of blood T cell repertoires in COVID-19. This clone has just a few counts. Germline V gene lookup returns CDR1 SEHNR and CDR2 FQNEAQ (reference sequence). V lost 2 bases and J lost 9, with 11 bases in between. The length of the CDR3 is 12 residues. Using immunoSEQ multiplex PCR, the repertoire was profiled, and TCRdb retains in-frame clones only, with some absent. The repertoire holds fewer than 400,000 clones, with about nine tenths as singletons. The genes are TRBV7-9 and TRBJ2-7; maybe TRBD2 (5 bases). Sequenced input: PBMCs or T cells enriched from blood (not recorded which). The TCR comes from a woman aged 25-40 years who had recovered from COVID-19. The CDR3 here is CASSLPPGRQYF. CDR3 DNA: TGTGCCAGCAGCTTACCTCCGGGGAGGCAGTACTTC. Together with reference TRBV7-9 and TRBJ2-7, the CDR3 gives the full variable domain: DTGVSQNPRHKITKRGQNVTFRCDPISEHNRLYWYRQTLGQGPEFLTYFQNEAQLEKSRLLSDRFSAERPKGSFSTLEIQRTEQGDSAMYLCASSLPPGRQYFGPGTRLTVT.